One and the same sample provided the 23 T cell receptor beta chains below, sequenced in a study of T cell responses to AZD1222 COVID-19 vaccine. Here immunoSEQ multiplex PCR was the method, and the copy in TCRdb shows in-frame clones only, minus some. The sample records some 100,000 clones, roughly 84% being singletons. The starting material was peripheral blood, obtained on day 0 of AZD1222 vaccination. All receptors derive from an adult in good health.

This clone appeared a single time. The rearrangement joins TRBV10-2 to TRBJ2-1, with TRBD2 matching over 8 bases. The CDR3 extends over 15 amino acids. V lost 3 bases to trimming and J lost 9 bases; unmatched junction nucleotides: 10. Looked up from germline, CDR1 is WSHSY and CDR2 is SAAADI. CDR3 sequence reads: CASSETGRATGEQFF. CDR3 coding DNA: TGCGCCAGCAGTGAAACCGGGAGGGCAACCGGTGAGCAGTTCTTC.

The chain couples TRBV7-3 to TRBJ2-5; no clear D gene. The CDR3 sequence is 13 residues long. CDR1 SGHTA and CDR2 FQGTGA come from the germline V gene. V was shortened by 3 bases and J by 2 bases, with 7 bases between the two germline ends. CDR3 protein: CASSFLAQETQYF. The DNA for the CDR3 is TGTGCCAGCAGCTTTTTAGCTCAAGAGACCCAGTACTTC.

The gene calls are TRBV6-5 and TRBJ1-4; TRBD1 aligns across 7 bases. Germline assignment: CDR1 MNHEY and CDR2 SVGAGI. The trim removed 4 bases at V and 7 bases at J, leaving 9 bases unmatched. This CDR3 comprises 15 residues. In nucleotides, the CDR3 is TGTGCCAGCAGTTCCCCAGGGACAGCGACTGAAAAACTGTTTTTT. Translation gives CASSSPGTATEKLFF.

This clone was recorded once. The V gene is TRBV15, the J gene TRBJ2-7; unclear D gene. Trimming shortened V by 3 bases and J by 5 bases, and 11 bases separated the two germline ends. CDR3 length equals 13 residues. CDR1 is LNHNV, CDR2 YYDKDF, per germline (reference sequence). Written as DNA, the CDR3 is TGTGCCACCAGCAGTGGGTGGTACAACGAGCAGTACTTC. Protein product: CATSSGWYNEQYF.

The chain couples TRBV5-4 to TRBJ1-1; D remains unclear. Trimming removed 3 bases at V and 0 bases at J, with 12 bases between. Germline CDR1 is SGHNT and CDR2 is YYREEE (reference sequence). The CDR3 sequence is 15 residues long. CDR3 protein: CASSWGARLNTEAFF. CDR3 nucleotide sequence: TGTGCCAGCAGCTGGGGAGCGCGATTGAACACTGAAGCTTTCTTT. Looking up the rest from reference TRBV5-4 and TRBJ1-1 gives the full variable domain: ETGVTQSPTHLIKTRGQQVTLRCSSQSGHNTVSWYQQALGQGPQFIFQYYREEENGRGNFPPRFSGLQFPNYSSELNVNALELDDSALYLCASSWGARLNTEAFFGQGTRLTVV.

The J gene is TRBJ1-2, the V gene TRBV25-1; D may be TRBD1 (5 bases). CDR1 is MGHDK, CDR2 SYGVNS, per germline. The ends were cut back, 9 bases at V and 0 bases at J, with 17 bases in the middle. CDR3 length equals 15 residues. CDR3 in amino acids: CASRDGPQSNYGYTF. The CDR3 DNA reads as TGTGCCAGTAGGGACGGGCCCCAATCTAACTATGGCTACACCTTC.

This sequence joins TRBV19 and TRBJ1-5; D is undetermined. This CDR3 comprises 14 residues. Germline CDR1 and CDR2: LNHDA and SQIVND (reference sequence). The V gene lost 4 bases and the J gene lost 0 bases, with 7 bases spanning the gap. The CDR3 coding sequence is TGTGCCAGTAGTACGGGAAATAGCAATCAGCCCCAGCATTTT. It encodes CASSTGNSNQPQHF.

The chain couples TRBV10-3 to TRBJ1-4; D gene ambiguous. Trimming left V 0 bases short and J 4 bases short, with 6 bases between. Germline CDR1 ENHRY, CDR2 SYGVKD. The CDR3 contains 14 residues. CDR3 protein: CAISESTINEKLFF. CDR3 in DNA: TGTGCCATCAGTGAGTCGACCATTAATGAAAAACTGTTTTTT.

The chain links TRBV5-4 to TRBJ2-7; D is possibly TRBD1 (6 bases). CDR3 length: 13 amino acids. Trimming pared 2 bases from V and 3 bases from J, leaving 9 bases between. Germline lookup yields CDR1 SGHNT and CDR2 YYREEE (reference sequence). The CDR3 DNA sequence: TGTGCCAGCAGCTTTTCGGACAGCTACGAGCAGTACTTC. This encodes CASSFSDSYEQYF. The entire variable domain, with the rest obtained from reference TRBV5-4 and TRBJ2-7, is as follows: ETGVTQSPTHLIKTRGQQVTLRCSSQSGHNTVSWYQQALGQGPQFIFQYYREEENGRGNFPPRFSGLQFPNYSSELNVNALELDDSALYLCASSFSDSYEQYFGPGTRLTVT.

The V gene is TRBV6-2 or TRBV6-3, the J gene TRBJ2-1, with unresolved D. CDR1 and CDR2 (germline): MNHEY, SVGEGT. The CDR3 is made up of 15 amino acids. V dropped 6 bases and J dropped 3 bases, with 15 bases sitting between them. This chain's CDR3 is CASSQTPSRYNEQFF. CDR3 nucleotides: TGTGCCAGCAGCCAAACCCCCTCGCGCTACAATGAGCAGTTCTTC.

This chain joins TRBV21-1 and TRBJ1-1. TRBV21-1 is a listed pseudogene. The CDR3 runs 10 residues. The CDR3, as DNA: TGTGCCAGACTAAGGACTGAAGCTTTCTTT. It is translated as CARLRTEAFF.

J is TRBJ1-1 and V is TRBV28; D possibly corresponds to TRBD1 (5 bases). The CDR3 has 11 amino acids. V shed 8 bases and J shed 4 bases, with 8 bases lying between them. Looked up from germline, CDR1 is MDHEN and CDR2 is SYDVKM. CDR3 bases: TGTGCCAGCGGGGGAATCACTGAAGCTTTCTTT. It yields the protein CASGGITEAFF.

The chain links TRBV5-6 to TRBJ1-2, with 10 bases fitting TRBD1. The V and J ends lost 0 bases and 8 bases, in that order; junction bases with no gene match: 7. The CDR3 has 15 residues. CDR1 is SGHDT and CDR2 is YYEEEE in the germline V gene. CDR3 sequence: CASSLGGGQGVGYTF. The CDR3 DNA reads TGTGCCAGCAGCTTGGGAGGCGGACAGGGGGTCGGCTACACCTTC.

The genes are TRBV27 and TRBJ1-6; D possibly corresponds to TRBD1 (5 bases). Germline loops: CDR1 MNHEY, CDR2 SMNVEV (reference sequence). The V end was cut by 5 bases, the J end by 10 bases, with 18 bases between. There are 15 residues in the CDR3. Written as DNA, the CDR3 is TGTGCCAGCAGTGGCCGGGCCCAGGGTGGCTCACCCCTCCACTTT. Residues: CASSGRAQGGSPLHF.

The rearrangement links TRBV19 to TRBJ2-1; 10 bases line up with TRBD2. The CDR3 is made up of 15 amino acids. The ends lost 3 bases at V and 5 bases at J; junction bases unmatched: 4. The germline V gene has CDR1 LNHDA and CDR2 SQIVND (reference sequence). The CDR3: CASSISSGSNNEQFF. For the CDR3, the DNA is TGTGCCAGTAGTATTTCTAGCGGGAGCAACAATGAGCAGTTCTTC. Based on the CDR3 plus reference TRBV19 and TRBJ2-1, the full variable domain is DGGITQSPKYLFRKEGQNVTLSCEQNLNHDAMYWYRQDPGQGLRLIYYSQIVNDFQKGDIAEGYSVSREKKESFPLTVTSAQKNPTAFYLCASSISSGSNNEQFFGPGTRLTVL.

This chain links TRBV27 with TRBJ2-2, with a weak D call TRBD2 (5 bases). This CDR3 has 15 amino acids. With 5 bases removed from V and 5 bases from J, the gap between germline ends came to 15 bases. The germline V gene encodes CDR1 MNHEY and CDR2 SMNVEV (reference sequence). In DNA form, the CDR3 reads TGTGCCAGCAGTCCGAGGGCAGTCGGGACCGGGGAGCTGTTTTTT. It yields the protein CASSPRAVGTGELFF.

The chain recombines TRBV2 with TRBJ1-1; no clear D gene. Trimming took off 6 bases at V and 0 bases at J, with 11 bases between the two ends. The CDR3 has 14 amino acids. CDR1 and CDR2 (germline): SNHLY, FYNNEI. The CDR3: CASREIQLNTEAFF. Here the CDR3 DNA reads TGTGCCAGCAGAGAGATACAGCTGAACACTGAAGCTTTCTTT.

The chain uses TRBV7-9 and TRBJ2-3; 8 bases line up with TRBD2. Germline V gene data show CDR1 as SEHNR and CDR2 as FQNEAQ (reference sequence). The junction had 6 bases not matched to a gene; V was cut back by 6 bases and J by 1 base. This CDR3 is built from 15 residues. This chain's CDR3 is CASRGTSGGTDTQYF. The CDR3 DNA reads as TGTGCCAGCAGAGGAACTAGCGGAGGCACAGATACGCAGTATTTT.

V and J are TRBV4-2 and TRBJ1-1; the match to TRBD1 covers 12 bases. There are 18 residues in the CDR3. Germline CDR1 is LGHNA and CDR2 is YNFKEQ. V shed 0 bases and J 5 bases; nucleotides not matched to a gene: 10. The CDR3 region is CASSQELRDRGPRTEAFF. The CDR3 DNA reads TGTGCCAGCAGCCAAGAATTACGGGACAGGGGGCCGAGAACTGAAGCTTTCTTT.

The genes are TRBV2 and TRBJ2-1; D unresolved. The length of the CDR3 is 12 residues. Trimming left V 6 bases short and J 11 bases short, with 14 bases between. Germline-derived CDR1 and CDR2 are SNHLY and FYNNEI. CDR3 loop: CASRSPVFQQFF. The DNA for the CDR3 is TGTGCCAGCAGGAGCCCGGTCTTTCAGCAGTTCTTC.

V and J are TRBV30 and TRBJ1-1; 7 bases are shared with TRBD1. This CDR3 spans 15 amino acids. J gave up 1 base and V 3 bases, and 8 bases lay outside the gene matches. Germline CDR1 reads GTSNPN; CDR2 reads SVGIG (reference sequence). The CDR3 DNA sequence: TGTGCCTGGAGACTTACCGGGACAGCGAACACTGAAGCTTTCTTT. This sequence encodes CAWRLTGTANTEAFF.

This clone was seen a handful of times. The V gene is TRBV2, the J gene TRBJ2-1; 9 bases line up with TRBD1. Unmatched junction bases numbered 5, after V lost 5 bases and J lost 6 bases. From germline, CDR1 is SNHLY and CDR2 FYNNEI. This CDR3 spans 14 amino acids. Here the CDR3 reads CASSLGGQGNEQFF. In nucleotides, the CDR3 is TGTGCCAGCAGTTTAGGGGGACAGGGCAATGAGCAGTTCTTC.

This chain connects TRBV6-5 to TRBJ2-1; no clear D. Trimming removed 11 bases at V and 5 bases at J, with 19 bases between. The CDR3 consists of 14 residues. Germline loops: CDR1 MNHEY, CDR2 SVGAGI. CDR3 sequence (DNA): TGTGCCTCGGGTTTAAGGATCATGGACAATGAGCAGTTCTTC. Its translation: CASGLRIMDNEQFF.